These 17 T cell receptor beta chains were sequenced from one sample in a study of T cell repertoires in cytomegalovirus infection (dated by TCRdb to the late 2010s). Reads for this sample came from an Illumina HiSeq 1500. TCRdb ran its own pipeline on the public reads, namely fastp trimming at Q25 and MiXCR clone calling, and kept in-frame beta chains. Identical CDR3 proteins give one entry, which carries the most common genes and DNA. Counted in this sample were approximately 240,000 distinct CDR3 sequences; approximately 13% of them appeared once. The ten largest clones add up to 1.5% to 2% of the sample. Sequenced sample: PBMCs. These receptors were taken from a human donor in good health (CMV status not recorded). Some clones in this sample may be carry-over from other donors' samples.

In this sample, this clonotype turned up many times. This chain uses TRBV7-8 with TRBJ1-5; TRBD1 matches 7 bases. J was trimmed by 4 bases and V by 2 bases; bases with no gene match: 8. Germline CDR1 SGHVS, CDR2 FQNEAQ. The CDR3 length is 16 residues. The CDR3 reads CASSLYRDSINQPQHF. CDR3 DNA: TGTGCCAGCAGCTTATATAGGGACAGCATAAATCAGCCCCAGCATTTT.

This clonotype was picked up a small number of times. Here the CDR3 DNA reads TGTGCCAGCAGTCCAGGGAGAGGGCGCCCACAAGAGACCCAGTACTTC. Protein: CASSPGRGRPQETQYF. V gene TRBV6-1 combines with J gene TRBJ2-5; D assignment may be TRBD1 or TRBD2 (5 bases each). V was shortened by 5 bases and J by 2 bases, with 18 bases between the two germline ends. The V gene's germline CDR1 is MNHNS and CDR2 SASEGT. This CDR3 spans 16 amino acids.

This clonotype appeared many times. This chain links TRBV7-3 with TRBJ2-6; no reliable D call. Looked up from germline, CDR1 is SGHTA and CDR2 is FQGTGA. This CDR3 has 13 amino acids. The V end lost 3 bases, the J end lost 3 bases, and 3 bases lay between the germline ends. The CDR3 coding sequence is TGTGCCAGCAGCTTGGTTGGGGCCAACGTCCTGACTTTC. It specifies CASSLVGANVLTF.

At least ten counts were recorded for this clonotype. The chain uses TRBV7-8 and TRBJ1-2; 8 nucleotides agree with TRBD1. This CDR3 region has 16 residues. V lost 5 bases and J lost 0; bases outside the gene matches: 8. The V gene's germline CDR1 is SGHVS and CDR2 FQNEAQ. The CDR3 sequence is CASSLGQGPTNYGYTF. CDR3 DNA sequence: TGTGCCAGCAGCCTCGGACAGGGTCCTACTAACTATGGCTACACCTTC.

The sample holds many counts of this clonotype. The V call is TRBV12-3 or TRBV12-4, the J call TRBJ2-7, with unresolved D. Between the trimmed V and J ends, which lost 1 base and 7 bases, there was a span of 11 bases. The CDR3 spans 13 residues. The DNA for the CDR3 is TGTGCCAGCAGTTTAGGGCAGCTGGGGGAGCAGTACTTC. Residues: CASSLGQLGEQYF.

This clonotype was recorded many times. The J gene is TRBJ2-5, the V gene TRBV7-2, with D perhaps given as TRBD1 or TRBD2 (5 bases each). Germline CDR1 is SGHTA and CDR2 is FQGNSA. V gave up 5 bases and J gave up 2 bases, with 12 bases separating them. CDR3 length: 14 amino acids. The CDR3 region is CASSLGPSQETQYF. CDR3 nucleotides: TGTGCCAGCAGCCTGGGACCGTCACAAGAGACCCAGTACTTC.

The V gene is TRBV7-9, the J gene TRBJ2-3; D ambiguous. CDR1 and CDR2 from the germline V gene are SEHNR and FQNEAQ (reference sequence). The CDR3 is 13 residues long. With 1 base removed from V and 4 bases from J, the gap between germline ends came to 6 bases. CDR3 DNA sequence: TGTGCCAGCAGCTTAGACGGCTCAGATACGCAGTATTTT. It encodes CASSLDGSDTQYF.

This clonotype was detected ten times or more. This chain connects TRBV28 to TRBJ1-2, with D possibly TRBD1 on 5 matching bases. CDR1 and CDR2 (germline): MDHEN, SYDVKM. Deletions cut 3 bases from V and 3 bases from J, with 11 bases between. The CDR3 is 14 residues long. In nucleotides, the CDR3 is TGTGCCAGCAGTTTCGCAGGGCGGGACTATGGCTACACCTTC. Translating it yields CASSFAGRDYGYTF.

The V gene is TRBV6-5, the J gene TRBJ1-2, with TRBD1 matching 8 bases. Germline CDR1 and CDR2: MNHEY and SVGAGI. Trimming took 6 bases from V and 2 from J; bases not matched to a gene: 20. The CDR3 loop spans 19 amino acids. Here the CDR3 reads CASSSYEAQGAVRNYGYTF. CDR3 DNA sequence: TGTGCCAGCAGCAGTTACGAGGCTCAGGGGGCGGTACGAAACTATGGCTACACCTTC.

This clonotype was picked up many times. This chain joins TRBV7-2 and TRBJ1-3, with D unclear. CDR3 length: 20 amino acids. V was clipped by 2 bases and J by 1 base, with 24 bases between them. Germline CDR1 reads SGHTA; CDR2 reads FQGNSA. CDR3 nucleotides: TGTGCCAGCAGCTTATTTGGCTTGTTGTCTGGGCGTAATTCTGGAAACACCATATATTTT. This translates into CASSLFGLLSGRNSGNTIYF.

This clonotype was seen ten or more times. The chain has TRBV6-1 and TRBJ1-6; no clear D gene. Between the trimmed V and J ends, which lost 8 bases and 9 bases, there was a span of 8 bases. Germline CDR1 MNHNS, CDR2 SASEGT. The CDR3 covers 11 residues. The DNA of the CDR3 is TGTGCCAGCGGTTCACTTTCACCCCTCCACTTT. Translation: CASGSLSPLHF.

This clonotype has ten or more counts. The chain employs TRBV7-2 and TRBJ2-2, with a possible D match to TRBD2 (6 bases). CDR3 size: 16 residues. V lost 2 bases and J lost 4, with 14 bases in between. The germline gives CDR1 SGHTA, CDR2 FQGNSA. Here the CDR3 reads CASSLLGGARTGELFF. CDR3 coding DNA: TGTGCCAGCAGCTTACTAGGAGGGGCGCGCACCGGGGAGCTGTTTTTT.

This clonotype was seen many times. The chain links TRBV7-2 to TRBJ2-5; 7 bases are a match to TRBD2. Per the germline V gene, CDR1 is SGHTA and CDR2 is FQGNSA. V gave up 0 bases and J gave up 7 bases; unmatched junction bases: 5. CDR3 length: 14 residues. In DNA form, the CDR3 reads TGTGCCAGCAGCTTAGCGGGAGGGCCGGGGACCCAGTACTTC. It codes for CASSLAGGPGTQYF.

Concerning this clonotype: A much larger clone lies one base from this, so it may be a read error. The V gene is TRBV7-2, the J gene TRBJ1-5; no clear D gene. The CDR3 has 13 residues. Looked up from germline, CDR1 is SGHTA and CDR2 is FQGNSA. Trimming shortened V by 4 bases and J by 11 bases, and 15 bases separated the two germline ends. The CDR3 spells CASSSRAGSAQHF. The CDR3 DNA is TGTGCCAGCAGCTCCCGAGCCGGGTCGGCCCAGCATTTT.

This clonotype was detected many times. V gene TRBV7-2 combines with J gene TRBJ2-2; D unresolved. CDR3 length equals 13 residues. Trimming took off 4 bases at V and 5 bases at J, with 8 bases between the two ends. Germline assignment: CDR1 SGHTA and CDR2 FQGNSA. The CDR3 coding sequence is TGTGCCAGCAGCTACAGACGGACCGGGGAGCTGTTTTTT. Its translation is CASSYRRTGELFF.

This clonotype was observed at least ten times. The chain joins TRBV7-3 to TRBJ2-5; a possible D gene is TRBD1 (6 bases). Trimming pared 4 bases from V and 2 bases from J, leaving 11 bases between. The germline V gene has CDR1 SGHTA and CDR2 FQGTGA. The CDR3 has 14 amino acids. CDR3 in amino acids: CASSSGQIQETQYF. The CDR3 DNA reads as TGTGCCAGCAGCTCCGGACAGATACAAGAGACCCAGTACTTC.

Only a few counts were recorded for this clonotype. The rearrangement joins TRBV5-6 to TRBJ1-1; D ambiguous. This CDR3 is 13 amino acids long. Germline V gene sequence: CDR1 SGHDT, CDR2 YYEEEE. V was pared by 3 bases and J by 9 bases, with 15 bases between. CDR3: CASSSAGQNKAFF. The CDR3 bases are TGTGCCAGCAGCTCGGCCGGGCAGAATAAAGCTTTCTTT.